Below, 29 T cell receptor beta chains from the same sample are listed, as sequenced in a study of blood T cell repertoires in COVID-19. Generated by immunoSEQ multiplex PCR, the TCRdb table keeps only in-frame clones and is missing some. The data contain a few hundred thousand clones, around 86% of them singletons. Sequenced: peripheral blood. Every receptor here comes from a woman aged 40 to 49 who had recovered from COVID-19.

The genes are TRBV18 and TRBJ1-1; weak D call: TRBD1 (6 bases). Germline lookup yields CDR1 KGHSH and CDR2 LQKENI. V gave up 1 base and J gave up 3 bases, with 9 bases separating them. The CDR3 has 14 residues. CDR3 in amino acids: CASSPRQADTEAFF. CDR3 in DNA: TGTGCCAGCTCACCACGACAGGCAGACACTGAAGCTTTCTTT.

V usage is TRBV10-3 and J usage is TRBJ1-1; 9 bases are shared with TRBD1. CDR1 is ENHRY and CDR2 is SYGVKD in the germline V gene. After removal of 7 bases from V and 4 bases from J, the junction contained 4 bases not matched to a gene. This CDR3 spans 13 amino acids. CDR3 sequence (DNA): TGTGCCATCAAAAGACAGGGGGGCACTGAAGCTTTCTTT. Amino acid sequence: CAIKRQGGTEAFF.

The chain combines TRBV6-5 with TRBJ1-1, with TRBD1 as a possible D gene (6 bases). Trimming pared 7 bases from V and 1 base from J, leaving 13 bases between. The V gene's germline CDR1 is MNHEY and CDR2 SVGAGI. The CDR3 covers 14 residues. As DNA, the CDR3 is TGTGCCAGCACTTGGACAGAGCCGAACACTGAAGCTTTCTTT. Translating it yields CASTWTEPNTEAFF.

This chain uses TRBV10-3 with TRBJ2-7, with 10 bases fitting TRBD1. CDR1 is ENHRY, CDR2 SYGVKD, per germline. The V gene end was trimmed by 0 bases and the J gene end by 3 bases; junction bases not matched to a gene: 11. The CDR3 has 18 amino acids. CDR3 protein: CAISESPVTGGQDYEQYF. The CDR3 DNA sequence: TGTGCCATCAGTGAGTCTCCGGTGACAGGGGGCCAGGACTACGAGCAGTACTTC.

The V call is TRBV11-3, the J call TRBJ1-1; TRBD1 matches 8 bases. Per germline, CDR1 SGHNT and CDR2 YENEEA. This CDR3 region has 13 residues. With V trimmed by 2 bases and J by 7 bases, 3 bases remained unmatched. CDR3 DNA sequence: TGTGCCAGCAGCTTACAGGGGGCTAGTGAAGCTTTCTTT. Protein: CASSLQGASEAFF.

The rearrangement links TRBV6-1 to TRBJ1-5; TRBD1 matches at 9 bases. Trimming at V came to 3 bases and at J to 5 bases, leaving 5 bases not matched to a gene. CDR1 is MNHNS and CDR2 is SASEGT in the germline V gene. There are 15 residues in the CDR3. The CDR3 DNA follows: TGTGCCAGCAGTGATCGGGACAGGGTCGATCAGCCCCAGCATTTT. Protein: CASSDRDRVDQPQHF.

The chain joins TRBV18 to TRBJ1-6; D may be TRBD1 (5 bases). Germline CDR1 and CDR2: KGHSH and LQKENI. Trimming removed 3 bases at V and 5 bases at J, with 23 bases between. The CDR3 sequence is 19 residues long. The CDR3 DNA sequence: TGTGCCAGCTCACCGACAGCAAGGGTGGGGTTGTGGAATAATTCACCCCTCCACTTT. Its protein product is CASSPTARVGLWNNSPLHF.

The chain joins TRBV30 to TRBJ2-3; weak D call: TRBD2 (5 bases). The germline V gene encodes CDR1 GTSNPN and CDR2 SVGIG (reference sequence). Trimming left V 6 bases short and J 0 bases short, with 7 bases between. This CDR3 is built from 12 residues. The CDR3: CACGDSTDTQYF. The CDR3 nucleotides are TGTGCCTGCGGGGATAGCACAGATACGCAGTATTTT.

J is TRBJ2-7 and V is TRBV7-3; TRBD2 matches at 7 bases. The CDR3 spans 14 residues. Per the germline V gene, CDR1 is SGHTA and CDR2 is FQGTGA. Trimming at V came to 5 bases and at J to 4 bases, leaving 8 bases not matched to a gene. CDR3 nucleotide sequence: TGTGCCAGCAGCCTGACTAGCTTATCTTACGAGCAGTACTTC. Encoded protein: CASSLTSLSYEQYF.

The V and J genes are TRBV28 and TRBJ2-7; D unclear. Germline-derived CDR1 and CDR2 are MDHEN and SYDVKM. V was clipped by 4 bases and J by 6 bases, with 7 bases between them. This CDR3 contains 11 residues. The CDR3 DNA sequence: TGTGCCAGCAGTTCCTTGAGCGAGCAGTACTTC. Translated: CASSSLSEQYF.

The CDR3 region is CASSQESTSAPYEQYF. The CDR3 DNA follows: TGTGCCAGCAGCCAAGAGTCCACTAGCGCACCCTACGAGCAGTACTTC. The chain carries TRBV4-2 and TRBJ2-7; 7 bases agree with TRBD2. CDR1 LGHNA and CDR2 YNFKEQ come from the germline V gene. The trim removed 0 bases at V and 2 bases at J, leaving 7 bases unmatched. CDR3 length equals 16 residues.

The chain recombines TRBV3-1 (or the pseudogene TRBV3-2) with TRBJ2-7, with D tentatively TRBD1 (7 bases). V dropped 0 bases and J dropped 0 bases, with 9 bases sitting between them. CDR3 length: 15 residues. Per the germline V gene, CDR1 is LGHDT and CDR2 is YNNKEL (reference sequence). The CDR3 bases are TGTGCCAGCAGCCAAGAGCAGGGGGGCTCCTACGAGCAGTACTTC. This sequence encodes CASSQEQGGSYEQYF.

The chain recombines TRBV5-1 with TRBJ2-3, with 9 nucleotides matching TRBD2. CDR3 length equals 15 residues. V lost 4 bases, J lost 2 bases, and 5 bases stayed unmatched. Per the germline V gene, CDR1 is SGHRS and CDR2 is YFSETQ. The CDR3 here is CASSPLAGNTDTQYF. DNA for the CDR3: TGCGCCAGCAGCCCTCTAGCGGGGAACACAGATACGCAGTATTTT. Combining the CDR3 with reference TRBV5-1 and TRBJ2-3 gives the whole variable domain KAGVTQTPRYLIKTRGQQVTLSCSPISGHRSVSWYQQTPGQGLQFLFEYFSETQRNKGNFPGRFSGRQFSNSRSEMNVSTLELGDSALYLCASSPLAGNTDTQYFGPGTRLTVL.

This clone was seen a handful of times. The chain links TRBV19 to TRBJ2-5, with TRBD1 identical over 9 bases. There are 12 residues in the CDR3. Germline loops: CDR1 LNHDA, CDR2 SQIVND (reference sequence). The trim removed 8 bases at V and 5 bases at J, leaving 3 bases unmatched. As DNA, the CDR3 is TGTGCCAGTGAAGACAGGGGGGAGACCCAGTACTTC. Its translation is CASEDRGETQYF.

The CDR3 region is CASSQGWSHPGAFF. CDR3 coding DNA: TGTGCCAGCAGCCAAGGATGGAGCCACCCCGGGGCTTTCTTT. The chain joins TRBV3-1 (or the pseudogene TRBV3-2) to TRBJ1-1; unclear D gene. The germline V gene has CDR1 LGHDT and CDR2 YNNKEL (reference sequence). V was pared by 1 base and J by 11 bases, with 17 bases between. The CDR3 consists of 14 residues.

The chain joins TRBV4-1 to TRBJ2-7, with D unresolved. The CDR3 is 17 amino acids. V was pared by 2 bases and J by 2 bases, with 19 bases between. Germline loops: CDR1 MGHRA, CDR2 YSYEKL. This CDR3 reads CASSQFIIRGSTYEQYF. The CDR3 DNA reads as TGCGCCAGCAGCCAATTTATCATTAGAGGTTCGACCTACGAGCAGTACTTC.

This clone was counted a few times. This chain uses TRBV29-1 with TRBJ1-3; 8 bases are shared with TRBD1. The germline gives CDR1 SQVTM, CDR2 ANQGSEA. The CDR3 spans 15 residues. Losses at the gene ends were 1 base for V and 0 bases for J; bases not matched to a gene: 2. The CDR3 loop reads CSVEAGTGSGNTIYF. CDR3 coding DNA: TGCAGCGTTGAAGCAGGGACAGGCTCTGGAAACACCATATATTTT.

The V call is TRBV6-5, the J call TRBJ1-6; D not resolved. The CDR3 runs 14 residues. Per germline, CDR1 MNHEY and CDR2 SVGAGI. V was trimmed by 5 bases and J by 8 bases, leaving 13 bases between them. CDR3 protein: CASSPRRGDSPLHF. The CDR3 DNA reads TGTGCCAGCAGTCCCCGGCGGGGAGATTCACCCCTCCACTTT.

CDR3 in amino acids: CASSIILAGERYNEQFF. The CDR3 nucleotides are TGTGCCAGTAGTATAATATTAGCGGGAGAGAGGTACAATGAGCAGTTCTTC. This chain links TRBV19 with TRBJ2-1; 9 positions agree with TRBD2. This CDR3 is 17 amino acids long. V shed 2 bases, J shed 4 bases, and the junction held 9 bases outside the gene matches. Germline CDR1 is LNHDA and CDR2 is SQIVND (reference sequence).

Turning to this clone: The junction does not match germline at one end; this may be a read error. The gene calls are TRBV7-7 and TRBJ2-3, with TRBD2 identical over 8 bases. The V gene's germline CDR1 is SSHAT and CDR2 FNYEAQ (reference sequence). The CDR3 is made up of 19 amino acids. CDR3 bases: TGTGCTAGCAGCTTAAGCCCGACTAGCGCCAGTGTTGGCACAGATACGCAGTATTTT. Translating gives CASSLSPTSASVGTDTQYF.

The genes are TRBV30 and TRBJ2-7; the D gene is possibly TRBD2 (5 bases). From germline, CDR1 is GTSNPN and CDR2 SVGIG (reference sequence). The CDR3 has 14 amino acids. V was clipped by 3 bases and J by 0 bases, with 12 bases between them. The CDR3 bases are TGTGCCTGGAGCACCGGACTTCTCTCCTACGAGCAGTACTTC. Its translation: CAWSTGLLSYEQYF.

The rearrangement uses TRBV5-6 and TRBJ2-1, with TRBD2 identical over 10 bases. The germline V gene encodes CDR1 SGHDT and CDR2 YYEEEE. Germline trimming cut 3 bases from V and 6 bases from J; bases unmatched to any gene: 12. The CDR3 has 17 amino acids. The CDR3 DNA reads as TGTGCCAGCAGCTGGACCATGATTAGCGGGAGGACCAATGAGCAGTTCTTC. Translation gives CASSWTMISGRTNEQFF.

The chain employs TRBV6-1 and TRBJ2-7; D not certain. Germline values: CDR1 MNHNS, CDR2 SASEGT. Between the trimmed V and J ends, which lost 2 bases and 2 bases, there was a span of 10 bases. The CDR3 is 14 amino acids. The CDR3 DNA reads TGTGCCAGCAGTGAAAACACAGTCCCCTACGAGCAGTACTTC. Protein sequence: CASSENTVPYEQYF.

This clone has only one observation. The chain employs TRBV5-8 and TRBJ2-1; TRBD2 matches 9 bases. The V gene's germline CDR1 is SGHTS and CDR2 YDEGEE. V lost 5 bases to trimming and J lost 9 bases; unmatched junction nucleotides: 9. The CDR3 extends over 14 amino acids. The CDR3 reads CASRSREGRGEQFF. The CDR3, as DNA: TGTGCCAGCAGGTCGCGGGAGGGCCGGGGTGAGCAGTTCTTC.

This chain connects TRBV7-6 to TRBJ2-1, with 9 bases that match TRBD1. The CDR3 runs 15 residues. V was pared by 5 bases and J by 4 bases, with 6 bases of the junction left unmatched. Germline V CDR1 and CDR2: SGHVS, FNYEAQ. The CDR3 protein is CASSTRDRAYNEQFF. The DNA for the CDR3 is TGTGCCAGCAGCACCCGGGACAGGGCGTACAATGAGCAGTTCTTC. Drawing the rest from reference TRBV7-6 and TRBJ2-1, the complete variable domain is GAGVSQSPRYKVTKRGQDVALRCDPISGHVSLYWYRQALGQGPEFLTYFNYEAQQDKSGLPNDRFSAERPEGSISTLTIQRTEQRDSAMYRCASSTRDRAYNEQFFGPGTRLTVL.

The V and J genes are TRBV6-5 and TRBJ1-1; TRBD1 is a possible D gene (5 bases). Looked up from germline, CDR1 is MNHEY and CDR2 is SVGAGI. The CDR3 extends over 16 amino acids. The germline V and J ends were trimmed by 4 bases and 5 bases, with 20 bases remaining between them. CDR3 sequence: CASSSTGGSGWTEAFF. Here the CDR3 DNA reads TGTGCCAGCAGTTCCACCGGCGGTTCAGGGTGGACTGAAGCTTTCTTT.

The V gene is TRBV9, the J gene TRBJ2-2; D is ambiguous. The CDR3 is made up of 13 amino acids. Germline V gives CDR1 SGDLS, CDR2 YYNGEE. V shed 0 bases and J shed 5 bases, with 5 bases lying between them. The CDR3 is CASSVGPTGELFF. CDR3 DNA: TGTGCCAGCAGCGTAGGGCCAACCGGGGAGCTGTTTTTT.

The chain links TRBV5-1 to TRBJ2-3, with D hard to call. Per the germline V gene, CDR1 is SGHRS and CDR2 is YFSETQ. V lost 4 bases, J lost 6 bases, and 9 bases lay in between. This CDR3 comprises 12 residues. The chain's CDR3 is CASSPLGDTQYF. The CDR3 DNA follows: TGCGCCAGCAGCCCCCTTGGCGATACGCAGTATTTT.

The chain has TRBV9 and TRBJ1-1, with D possibly being TRBD1 (5 bases). CDR1 and CDR2 from the germline V gene are SGDLS and YYNGEE. V lost 4 bases and J lost 5, with 18 bases in between. This CDR3 contains 15 residues. The CDR3 sequence is CASSLRAGVGTEAFF. For the CDR3, the DNA is TGTGCCAGCAGCCTTCGGGCGGGGGTAGGTACTGAAGCTTTCTTT.